The entry below describes one TCR beta chain. What it binds is unknown. The data originate from a study of T cell responses to AZD1222 COVID-19 vaccine. Notes on the study in general: With two AZD1222 doses given, Spike-specific TCR breadth and depth both rose.

Repertoires were generated with immunoSEQ multiplex PCR, while TCRdb's copy carries only in-frame clones and drops some. The sample shows approximately 170,000 clones, just over 90% of them seen only once. Germline assignment: CDR1 MNHEY and CDR2 SVGEGT. V was pared by 5 bases and J by 2 bases, with 11 bases between. The CDR3 has 14 residues. The clonotype comes from an adult who received the AZD1222 COVID-19 vaccine. The chain couples TRBV6-2 or TRBV6-3 to TRBJ2-3; D possibly corresponds to TRBD2 (5 bases). Sequences were derived from peripheral blood, sampled 28 days after the second AZD1222 dose. In DNA form, the CDR3 reads TGTGCCAGCAGTCGACCGGGGTCCACAGATACGCAGTATTTT. Translation: CASSRPGSTDTQYF.